The clone carrying this T cell receptor beta chain was detected only once. This sample was included in a study of T cell changes during pregnancy in multiple sclerosis. TCRdb's table, derived via immunoSEQ multiplex PCR, lists solely in-frame clones and lacks some. Counted here are tens of thousands of clones, around 93% occurring once; the ten biggest clones make up around 0.58%. The germline V and J ends were trimmed by 4 bases and 4 bases, with 13 bases remaining between them. Per germline, CDR1 LNHDA and CDR2 SQIVND (reference sequence). This CDR3 comprises 14 residues. V usage is TRBV19 and J usage is TRBJ1-2; possible D gene TRBD1, 6 bases. The receptor's source is a female donor with multiple sclerosis, enrolled in a pregnancy study. The input for sequencing was CD4+ T cells from peripheral blood mononuclear cells, taken in the third trimester of pregnancy. CDR3 coding DNA: TGTGCCAGTAGTAACTCGGGGGGCGGCTATGGCTACACCTTC. As protein: CASSNSGGGYGYTF.